Below are 12 T cell receptor beta chains sequenced from a single sample in a study of cytomegalovirus exposure and HLA in healthy donors. The PCR ran on 60 Vbeta and 13 Jbeta primers. The repertoire was sequenced with immunoSEQ multiplex PCR; TCRdb's copy has only in-frame clones and lacks some. This table holds fewer than 200,000 clones, 75% to 85% found once. The sample consisted of PBMCs. The receptors here all came from a boy aged 10-17 years in good health and CMV-seronegative.

J is TRBJ1-4 and V is TRBV30, with D possibly being TRBD1 (5 bases). The CDR3 has 14 residues. The V end lost 2 bases, the J end lost 8 bases, and 15 bases lay between the germline ends. Per the germline V gene, CDR1 is GTSNPN and CDR2 is SVGIG (reference sequence). In DNA form, the CDR3 reads TGTGCCTGGAGTTGGGGCAGGGTGGGGGAAAAACTGTTTTTT. Amino acids: CAWSWGRVGEKLFF. Full variable domain (missing parts from reference TRBV30 and TRBJ1-4): SQTIHQWPATLVQPVGSPLSLECTVEGTSNPNLYWYRQAAGRGLQLLFYSVGIGQISSEVPQNLSASRPQDRQFILSSKKLLLSDSGFYLCAWSWGRVGEKLFFGSGTQLSVL.

The chain recombines TRBV12-5 with TRBJ2-7; 9 bases align to TRBD1. The J segment lost 6 bases and the V segment lost 3 bases, leaving 12 bases of the junction unmatched. CDR3 length: 16 residues. The germline gives CDR1 LGHNT, CDR2 FRNRAP. As DNA, the CDR3 is TGTGCTAGTGGTTTCGCCGGGACCGGACAGGGGCTCGAGCAGTACTTC. It specifies CASGFAGTGQGLEQYF.

The CDR3 is CASRDQGTEAFF. CDR3 DNA: TGTGCCAGTAGAGATCAGGGAACTGAAGCTTTCTTT. The chain combines TRBV19 with TRBJ1-1, with D maybe TRBD1 (5 bases). Germline assignment: CDR1 LNHDA and CDR2 SQIVND (reference sequence). The CDR3 has 12 amino acids. The V and J ends lost 6 bases and 5 bases respectively, with 10 bases between them.

This chain links TRBV9 with TRBJ2-3, with TRBD2 matching 11 bases. The CDR3 runs to 20 residues. Germline trimming cut 0 bases from V and 0 bases from J; bases unmatched to any gene: 12. The germline V gene has CDR1 SGDLS and CDR2 YYNGEE. CDR3 protein: CASSVEPLSLAGGSTDTQYF. The CDR3 DNA reads as TGTGCCAGCAGCGTAGAGCCCCTGAGTTTAGCGGGGGGGAGCACAGATACGCAGTATTTT.

This chain links TRBV7-6 with TRBJ2-1; tentative D call: TRBD1 (5 bases). CDR1 and CDR2 (germline): SGHVS, FNYEAQ. This CDR3 is built from 14 residues. V lost 3 bases, J lost 8 bases, and 14 bases lay in between. CDR3 nucleotides: TGTGCCAGCAGCTTGTTGGGGCCCTGGGATGAGCAGTTCTTC. Translation: CASSLLGPWDEQFF.

This chain connects TRBV16 to TRBJ1-2; D gene unclear. This CDR3 spans 19 amino acids. CDR1 and CDR2 from the germline V gene are KGHSY and FQNENV. V dropped 4 bases and J dropped 0 bases, with 24 bases sitting between them. The CDR3 reads CASSLTLVTLKIPNYGYTF. CDR3 bases: TGTGCCAGCAGCCTAACGTTGGTGACTCTCAAAATCCCTAACTATGGCTACACCTTC.

The V and J genes are TRBV13 and TRBJ2-7; 8 nucleotides match TRBD1. CDR3 length equals 14 residues. Germline V lookup: CDR1 PRHDT, CDR2 FYEKMQ (reference sequence). Trimming at V came to 4 bases and at J to 7 bases, leaving 9 bases not matched to a gene. This CDR3 reads CASSSPRGRREQYF. The CDR3, as DNA: TGTGCCAGCAGCTCCCCCAGGGGGCGGAGGGAGCAGTACTTC.

With respect to this clone: This same CDR3 is encoded by further DNA sequences in the sample. The J gene is TRBJ1-5, the V gene TRBV7-2, with 7 nucleotides matching TRBD1. CDR3 length: 15 residues. The junction had 4 bases not matched to a gene; V was cut back by 1 base and J by 4 bases. CDR1 and CDR2 from the germline V gene are SGHTA and FQGNSA. The CDR3 coding sequence is TGTGCCAGCAGCTTAGACAGGGGTGGAAATCAGCCCCAGCATTTT. Amino acids: CASSLDRGGNQPQHF.

This clone appeared a few times. The chain recombines TRBV30 with TRBJ2-3, with D tentatively TRBD2 (6 bases). The CDR3 consists of 14 residues. V shed 3 bases and J shed 0 bases, with 10 bases lying between them. Germline values: CDR1 GTSNPN, CDR2 SVGIG (reference sequence). CDR3 nucleotide sequence: TGTGCCTGGAGACCGGGACTCAGCACAGATACGCAGTATTTT. As protein: CAWRPGLSTDTQYF.

The chain couples TRBV7-9 to TRBJ2-7; TRBD2 agrees at 11 bases. The CDR3 contains 14 residues. The J segment lost 5 bases and the V segment lost 3 bases, leaving 3 bases of the junction unmatched. Germline V gives CDR1 SEHNR, CDR2 FQNEAQ (reference sequence). The CDR3 loop reads CASSFSGGAHEQYF. The CDR3 DNA reads TGTGCCAGCAGCTTTAGCGGGGGGGCCCACGAGCAGTACTTC.

This chain joins TRBV6-1 and TRBJ2-7, with 7 positions matching TRBD2. Germline V gene lookup returns CDR1 MNHNS and CDR2 SASEGT. The V segment lost 0 bases and the J segment 2 bases; nucleotides outside the gene matches: 7. The CDR3 is made up of 16 amino acids. As DNA, the CDR3 is TGTGCCAGCAGTGAAGCGTATCCAGGGAGGGCCTACGAGCAGTACTTC. Protein: CASSEAYPGRAYEQYF.

The chain uses TRBV7-8 and TRBJ2-7; 7 positions agree with TRBD2. CDR1 SGHVS and CDR2 FQNEAQ come from the germline V gene. The trim removed 1 base at V and 5 bases at J, leaving 20 bases unmatched. This CDR3 is 19 amino acids long. This CDR3 is CASSLEIAGGSANGNEQYF. In DNA, the CDR3 is TGTGCCAGCAGCTTAGAGATAGCCGGGGGGTCGGCCAACGGCAACGAGCAGTACTTC.